This passage covers 28 T cell receptor beta chains from one sample sequenced in a study of cytomegalovirus exposure and HLA in healthy donors. Only in-frame clones appear in the TCRdb table, and some are missing; sequencing was by immunoSEQ multiplex PCR. The sample includes hundreds of thousands of clones, around 87% of them seen just once. Sample: PBMCs. Receptors originate from a woman between 25 and 40 years old in good health and CMV-seropositive.

The chain combines TRBV4-2 with TRBJ2-7; 14 nucleotides line up with TRBD2. The CDR3 spans 18 residues. The germline gives CDR1 LGHNA, CDR2 YNFKEQ. Trimming at V came to 0 bases and at J to 2 bases, leaving 6 bases not matched to a gene. The CDR3 DNA follows: TGTGCCAGCAGCCAAGAAGGGACTAGCGGGAGTTTGGCCTACGAGCAGTACTTC. Its translation is CASSQEGTSGSLAYEQYF.

The rearrangement links TRBV14 to TRBJ2-7, with 9 bases aligning to TRBD1. Germline CDR1 SGHDN, CDR2 FVKESK. With V trimmed by 4 bases and J by 3 bases, 7 bases remained unmatched. The CDR3 is 15 amino acids. The chain's CDR3 is CASSRQTGGFYEQYF. The CDR3 bases are TGTGCCAGCAGCCGGCAGACAGGGGGTTTCTACGAGCAGTACTTC. Combining the CDR3 with reference TRBV14 and TRBJ2-7 gives the whole variable domain EAGVTQFPSHSVIEKGQTVTLRCDPISGHDNLYWYRRVMGKEIKFLLHFVKESKQDESGMPNNRFLAERTGGTYSTLKVQPAELEDSGVYFCASSRQTGGFYEQYFGPGTRLTVT.

The gene calls are TRBV5-1 and TRBJ2-1; a weak D match, TRBD1 (5 bases). Germline CDR1 reads SGHRS; CDR2 reads YFSETQ. The CDR3 spans 16 residues. Trimming stripped 3 bases from V and 5 bases from J, with 18 bases between. CDR3 protein: CASSSRSADRDNEQFF. CDR3 nucleotides: TGCGCCAGCAGCTCCCGATCAGCAGACAGAGACAATGAGCAGTTCTTC.

The genes are TRBV30 and TRBJ1-1; maybe TRBD1 (5 bases). The CDR3 contains 13 residues. Trimming removed 1 base from V and 1 base from J, with 7 bases in between. The germline V gene encodes CDR1 GTSNPN and CDR2 SVGIG (reference sequence). The CDR3 spells CAWSDQGNTEAFF. The CDR3 nucleotides read TGTGCCTGGAGTGACCAGGGGAACACTGAAGCTTTCTTT.

Here the CDR3 DNA reads TGTGCCAGCAGTTACTCGACAGGGAGCTCCTACGAGCAGTACTTC. Translated: CASSYSTGSSYEQYF. The gene calls are TRBV6-6 and TRBJ2-7, with 7 bases that match TRBD1. The CDR3 spans 15 residues. Germline CDR1 MNHNY, CDR2 SVGAGI (reference sequence). V was clipped by 0 bases and J by 0 bases; unmatched bases: 2.

This chain links TRBV7-2 with TRBJ2-1, with 7 bases lining up with TRBD1. After removal of 3 bases from V and 3 bases from J, the junction contained 2 bases not matched to a gene. The CDR3 contains 14 residues. CDR1 and CDR2 from the germline V gene are SGHTA and FQGNSA. CDR3: CASSFRDSYNEQFF. The CDR3 nucleotides read TGTGCCAGCAGCTTCCGGGACAGCTACAATGAGCAGTTCTTC.

The chain recombines TRBV29-1 with TRBJ2-1, with D perhaps matching TRBD2 (6 bases). The CDR3 covers 15 residues. V dropped 6 bases and J dropped 9 bases, with 24 bases sitting between them. Germline CDR1 is SQVTM and CDR2 is ANQGSEA. In DNA, the CDR3 is TGCAGCGTGCAAACATGGGTCTCCGGGAGTGGTGAGCAGTTCTTC. Encoded protein: CSVQTWVSGSGEQFF.

This clone was detected only once. Here the CDR3 reads CASSGGGMNTEAFF. In DNA form, the CDR3 reads TGTGCCAGCAGCGGGGGGGGAATGAACACTGAAGCTTTCTTT. The chain carries TRBV7-3 and TRBJ1-1, with D possibly TRBD1 on 5 matching bases. Between the trimmed V and J ends, which lost 5 bases and 0 bases, there was a span of 10 bases. The CDR3 totals 14 residues. CDR1 and CDR2 from the germline V gene are SGHTA and FQGTGA. The variable domain in full, with the rest retrieved from reference TRBV7-3 and TRBJ1-1, is GAGVSQTPSNKVTEKGKYVELRCDPISGHTALYWYRQSLGQGPEFLIYFQGTGAADDSGLPNDRFFAVRPEGSVSTLKIQRTERGDSAVYLCASSGGGMNTEAFFGQGTRLTVV.

V is TRBV9 and J is TRBJ1-3, with D maybe TRBD1 (5 bases). There are 16 residues in the CDR3. CDR1 and CDR2 (germline): SGDLS, YYNGEE. Trimming took 4 bases from V and 0 from J, leaving 14 bases between them. DNA for the CDR3: TGTGCCAGCAGCCCCCGACAGCCTGACTCTGGAAACACCATATATTTT. This sequence encodes CASSPRQPDSGNTIYF.

This chain uses TRBV5-1 with TRBJ1-4, with TRBD1 identical over 9 bases. Trimming at V came to 7 bases and at J to 7 bases, leaving 5 bases not matched to a gene. This CDR3 has 13 amino acids. Germline CDR1 and CDR2: SGHRS and YFSETQ. CDR3 coding DNA: TGCGCCAGCCGACCGGGACAGGGTGAAAAACTGTTTTTT. Translation gives CASRPGQGEKLFF.

V gene TRBV7-2 combines with J gene TRBJ2-7, with a tentative D call TRBD1 (5 bases). Trimming pared 3 bases from V and 9 bases from J, leaving 12 bases between. The CDR3 runs to 12 residues. Per the germline V gene, CDR1 is SGHTA and CDR2 is FQGNSA. The CDR3 DNA follows: TGTGCCAGCAGCTTGGCGAACAGGTGGCAGTACTTC. Its protein is CASSLANRWQYF.

CDR3 residues: CASSLRLGQGAEAFF. CDR3 nucleotide sequence: TGTGCCAGCAGCCTCCGATTGGGCCAGGGGGCTGAAGCTTTCTTT. The rearrangement links TRBV4-2 to TRBJ1-1, with 7 nucleotides matching TRBD1. V lost 4 bases, J lost 6 bases, and 11 bases stayed unmatched. This CDR3 has 15 amino acids. Germline assignment: CDR1 LGHNA and CDR2 YNFKEQ.

J is TRBJ1-1 and V is TRBV7-9; 7 positions agree with TRBD1. The CDR3 sequence is 13 residues long. The germline V gene encodes CDR1 SEHNR and CDR2 FQNEAQ (reference sequence). V was pared by 1 base and J by 5 bases, with 1 base of the junction left unmatched. The CDR3 reads CASSLEGATEAFF. For the CDR3, the DNA is TGTGCCAGCAGCTTAGAGGGGGCGACTGAAGCTTTCTTT.

The table lists this clone with a few counts. This chain uses TRBV19 with TRBJ2-2; D uncertain. CDR3 length: 13 residues. The germline V gene encodes CDR1 LNHDA and CDR2 SQIVND (reference sequence). V lost 3 bases, J lost 4 bases, and 6 bases lay in between. CDR3 nucleotide sequence: TGTGCCAGTAGTATTTCGGTCACCGGGGAGCTGTTTTTT. Translating it yields CASSISVTGELFF. Combining the CDR3 with reference TRBV19 and TRBJ2-2 gives the whole variable domain DGGITQSPKYLFRKEGQNVTLSCEQNLNHDAMYWYRQDPGQGLRLIYYSQIVNDFQKGDIAEGYSVSREKKESFPLTVTSAQKNPTAFYLCASSISVTGELFFGEGSRLTVL.

Only one count was recorded for this clone. The gene calls are TRBV2 and TRBJ1-1; D might be TRBD1 (5 bases). The CDR3 runs 13 residues. Germline V gives CDR1 SNHLY, CDR2 FYNNEI. Trimming left V 6 bases short and J 1 base short, with 9 bases between. CDR3 residues: CASSLTGNTEAFF. CDR3 DNA: TGTGCCAGCAGCTTAACAGGGAACACTGAAGCTTTCTTT.

The table lists this clone with a count of one. This rearrangement joins TRBV11-3 to TRBJ2-7; 11 nucleotides align to TRBD1. The CDR3 is 18 amino acids. The V and J ends lost 5 bases and 1 base, in that order; junction bases with no gene match: 13. Germline V CDR1 and CDR2: SGHNT, YENEEA. Here the CDR3 reads CASSPRPGTGGLSYEQYF. The CDR3 nucleotides are TGTGCCAGCAGCCCGAGGCCCGGGACAGGGGGATTATCCTACGAGCAGTACTTC.

This rearrangement joins TRBV27 to TRBJ2-7; tentatively, D is TRBD2 (5 bases). Trimming took 2 bases from V and 3 from J, leaving 11 bases between them. The CDR3 is made up of 14 amino acids. Germline values: CDR1 MNHEY, CDR2 SMNVEV (reference sequence). DNA for the CDR3: TGTGCCAGCAGTTTAGTGACGGGATTCTACGAGCAGTACTTC. The encoded protein is CASSLVTGFYEQYF.

This chain links TRBV7-8 with TRBJ2-4; TRBD2 matches at 15 bases. Germline values: CDR1 SGHVS, CDR2 FQNEAQ. The junction had 9 bases not matched to a gene; V was cut back by 5 bases and J by 1 base. There are 19 residues in the CDR3. Here the CDR3 reads CASSHGLAGGNTAKNIQYF. The CDR3 DNA follows: TGTGCCAGCAGCCACGGACTAGCGGGAGGGAATACGGCCAAAAACATTCAGTACTTC.

The J gene is TRBJ2-7, the V gene TRBV6-5; possibly TRBD1 for D (6 bases). Trimming pared 2 bases from V and 2 bases from J, leaving 10 bases between. The CDR3 extends over 14 amino acids. The germline gives CDR1 MNHEY, CDR2 SVGAGI. As DNA, the CDR3 is TGTGCCAGCAGTTACCGCCCAGGGGCCTACGAGCAGTACTTC. This translates into CASSYRPGAYEQYF.

The chain links TRBV5-6 to TRBJ2-2; maybe TRBD2 (5 bases). Germline V lookup: CDR1 SGHDT, CDR2 YYEEEE. CDR3 length: 14 residues. The germline V and J ends were trimmed by 4 bases and 4 bases, with 11 bases remaining between them. The CDR3 DNA reads TGTGCCAGCAGCCGAACGGCGGGCACCGGGGAGCTGTTTTTT. Translated: CASSRTAGTGELFF.

Only a few counts were recorded for this clone. CDR3 in amino acids: CASSQIGENEKLFF. Written as DNA, the CDR3 is TGTGCCAGCAGCCAGATAGGGGAAAATGAAAAACTGTTTTTT. The chain links TRBV4-2 to TRBJ1-4; TRBD1 is a possible D gene (5 bases). The CDR3 is 14 amino acids. Trimming shortened V by 3 bases and J by 5 bases, and 10 bases separated the two germline ends. The V gene's germline CDR1 is LGHNA and CDR2 YNFKEQ.

The chain couples TRBV5-1 to TRBJ2-7; 11 nucleotides agree with TRBD2. Germline CDR1 SGHRS, CDR2 YFSETQ. Trimming took 3 bases from V and 4 from J; bases not matched to a gene: 6. The CDR3 is made up of 15 amino acids. The CDR3 protein is CASSSTSGGRYEQYF. The CDR3 DNA follows: TGCGCCAGCAGCTCAACTAGCGGGGGCCGATACGAGCAGTACTTC.

The V call is TRBV29-1, the J call TRBJ2-1; 8 nucleotides align to TRBD1. The trim removed 8 bases at V and 8 bases at J, leaving 8 bases unmatched. This CDR3 region has 12 residues. CDR1 SQVTM and CDR2 ANQGSEA come from the germline V gene. As DNA, the CDR3 is TGCAGCATTCGGGACAGGAATGATGAGCAGTTCTTC. It translates to CSIRDRNDEQFF.

This clone was observed a handful of times. The chain uses TRBV27 and TRBJ2-2; D is possibly TRBD2 (6 bases). Trimming removed 6 bases at V and 8 bases at J, with 10 bases between. The length of the CDR3 is 12 residues. Germline values: CDR1 MNHEY, CDR2 SMNVEV (reference sequence). CDR3 residues: CASRPLAGELFF. CDR3 in DNA: TGTGCCAGCAGACCGCTAGCGGGGGAGCTGTTTTTT.

Concerning this clone itself: The junction differs from germline at one of its ends, possibly a read error. Other DNA sequences in this sample translate to the same CDR3. The chain employs TRBV19 and TRBJ2-7; TRBD2 aligns across 11 bases. The germline CDR1 and CDR2 sequences are LNHDA and SQIVND (reference sequence). The CDR3 has 14 amino acids. For the CDR3, the DNA is TGTGCCAGTAGCATAGCGGGAGGGCCTTACGAGCAGTACTTC. Its protein is CASSIAGGPYEQYF.

The V call is TRBV10-1, the J call TRBJ2-7, with a tentative D call TRBD1 (5 bases). The germline gives CDR1 WNHNN, CDR2 SYGVQD (reference sequence). The CDR3 has 16 amino acids. The V end lost 0 bases, the J end lost 0 bases, and 12 bases lay between the germline ends. The CDR3 DNA is TGCGCCAGCAGTGAGTCGACAGCCGAACTCTCCTACGAGCAGTACTTC. It is translated as CASSESTAELSYEQYF.

The V call is TRBV27, the J call TRBJ2-7; 11 bases align to TRBD2. The CDR3 runs to 15 residues. Germline values: CDR1 MNHEY, CDR2 SMNVEV (reference sequence). V was pared by 6 bases and J by 4 bases, with 8 bases of the junction left unmatched. The CDR3: CASRVAGGPVYEQYF. Written as DNA, the CDR3 is TGTGCCAGCAGGGTAGCGGGAGGGCCGGTTTACGAGCAGTACTTC.

The chain carries TRBV5-6 and TRBJ1-1; 7 nucleotides agree with TRBD1. The germline V gene has CDR1 SGHDT and CDR2 YYEEEE. The J segment lost 5 bases and the V segment lost 4 bases, leaving 11 bases of the junction unmatched. The CDR3 runs to 15 residues. The CDR3 bases are TGTGCCAGCAGCGTTAACAGGGGAACGGGAACTGAAGCTTTCTTT. This encodes CASSVNRGTGTEAFF.